This note documents a single T cell receptor (beta chain) sequence. This CDR3 contains 14 residues. V shed 0 bases and J shed 6 bases, with 12 bases lying between them. The V gene's germline CDR1 is SGHRS and CDR2 YFSETQ. In the authors' methods: Reference gene primer amplification gave estimated nucleated cell counts. TCRdb keeps only in-frame clones here, not all; method: immunoSEQ multiplex PCR. Clonal size and the V and J genes are those of that table, whereas D and trimming came from the DNA. Of over 45,000 clones listed, over 80% were seen once; the top ten hold roughly 12%. These data are taken from a study of blood T cell repertoires in COVID-19. Study summary: The United States, Italy and Spain supplied acute and convalescent COVID-19 samples.

This clonotype was sampled from a human donor in a cohort sampled during active COVID-19. The rearrangement uses TRBV5-1 and TRBJ1-1, with D perhaps matching TRBD1 (6 bases). Input material: peripheral blood. CDR3 DNA sequence: TGCGCCAGCAGCTTGGGAGGCAGGGGCGCTGAAGCTTTCTTT. Translated: CASSLGGRGAEAFF.